This T cell receptor beta chain was profiled in a study of T cell responses to AZD1222 COVID-19 vaccine. The CDR3 is 14 residues long. In germline, CDR1 is LNHDA, CDR2 SQIVND (reference sequence). V gave up 3 bases and J gave up 0 bases, with 5 bases separating them. Whole-study findings and limits: At 160-218 and 743-854, vaccine-associated CD4 TCRs were dominant, and they spanned spike. It should be noted that donors were predominantly white British and more often female, and clonal diversity was possibly underestimated. The peak T cell response came first, and repertoires were sampled only after it. Nearly half of the spike-specific TCRs reportedly recognize variant regions that carry no mutations.

The sample holds a few counts of this clone. Its cognate antigen is unknown. Assay: immunoSEQ multiplex PCR; the TCRdb copy retains only in-frame clones and omits some. The sample includes 130,000 to 150,000 clones, about 93% of them seen just once. The sample here was peripheral blood, taken on day 0 of AZD1222 vaccination. The chain couples TRBV19 to TRBJ2-2; D is ambiguous. This clonotype originated in an adult in good health. The CDR3 DNA reads TGTGCCAGTAGTATTCAGGCGAACACCGGGGAGCTGTTTTTT. Protein: CASSIQANTGELFF.